A selection of T cell receptor beta chains follows, all from one sample in a study of Ad26.COV2.S vaccination and SARS-CoV-2 variants. TCRdb keeps only in-frame clones here, not all; method: immunoSEQ multiplex PCR. The table has around 400,000 clones, roughly 90% seen once. This specimen consisted of peripheral blood, obtained in a trial of Ad26.COV2.S vaccine versus placebo. Receptor source: a person between 18 and 65 years old who received the Ad26.COV2.S COVID-19 vaccine or a placebo. Both conserved end residues are part of each CDR3. A D gene is named only where the DNA matches it firmly.

d_call	v_call	cdr3_aa
-	TRBV7-9	CASSGAGNTEAFF
TRBD2	TRBV7-2	CASSTGGSSDTQYF
-	TRBV7-8	CASSLGDFTDTQYF
-	TRBV18	CASSSTGFSVYEQYF
-	TRBV6-5	CASREGRNTEAFF
-	TRBV2	CASTFARKNEKLFF
TRBD2	TRBV27	CASRGGNAGANVLTF
TRBD2	TRBV7-6	CASTPMREGLHEQYF
-	TRBV5-1	CASSLASLNTGELFF
-	TRBV30	CAWSVRGEQPQHF
-	TRBV5-1	CASSRDPLNTEAFF
-	TRBV28	CASSLGTPYNEQFF
-	TRBV27	CASSLGTDTQYF
TRBD1	TRBV6-5	CASSYFGQVSYEQYF
TRBD1	TRBV7-9	CASRKTGVTDTQYF
-	TRBV11-2	CASSFVGKDGYTF
-	TRBV3-1/TRBV3-2	CASSQDFSRLNEQFF
-	TRBV10-2	CASRDLGGTGSPLHF
-	TRBV12-5	CASAKGSSDTQYF
-	TRBV7-6	CASSLNQGEQYF
-	TRBV19	CASRRGDTNTGELFF
-	TRBV4-1	CASSQFKETGYGYTF
-	TRBV6-2/TRBV6-3	CASSSLGRVELFF
TRBD2	TRBV11-2	CASSLGGGRAKYEQFF
TRBD2	TRBV11-2	CASSAQLAGGPAGELFF
-	TRBV24-1	CATSDGRYNEQFF
TRBD1	TRBV2	CASNRQGPYNEQFF
-	TRBV4-3	CASSQSQWTDYNEQFF
-	TRBV7-2	CASSLKEAGSGELFF
-	TRBV15	CATSRDRSEKLFF
-	TRBV6-5	CASSYLSARTDTQYF
TRBD2	TRBV7-9	CASSLYAGGADTQYF
TRBD2	TRBV9	CASSVDAGGLYNEQFF
-	TRBV30	CAWSATGQSEAFF
-	TRBV4-1	CASSQGEGVGEQYF
TRBD2	TRBV20-1	CSASFFRLAEITDTQYF
-	TRBV19	CASSIFGPSHWDTGELFF
-	TRBV6-6	CASSRGEDYGYTF
TRBD2	TRBV4-2	CASSQESAGVSEQFF
-	TRBV4-1	CASSPWENQPQHF
-	TRBV7-9	CASSLGLTDTQYF
TRBD1	TRBV7-9	CASSFPDRGRYEQYF
-	TRBV9	CASSVASSVPDTQYF
-	TRBV7-9	CASSLLAQETQYF
-	TRBV11-1	CASSLVTHEQYF
TRBD1	TRBV27	CASSSDRVLDGYTF
TRBD1	TRBV7-9	CASWEQGANYGYTF
TRBD2	TRBV27	CASRGLVQETQYF
-	TRBV27	CASSLSLILNTGELFF